This T cell receptor (beta chain) was sequenced for a study of blood T cell repertoires in COVID-19. At the level of the study: Some COVID-19 samples were acute and others convalescent; all came from the United States, Italy and Spain.

The V and J ends lost 6 bases and 6 bases, in that order; junction bases with no gene match: 13. Germline lookup yields CDR1 LNHDA and CDR2 SQIVND (reference sequence). CDR3 length: 17 amino acids. Seattle patient enrollment occurred during active infection, with longitudinal follow-up thereafter. Sequencing used immunoSEQ multiplex PCR; TCRdb keeps in-frame clones, though not all of them. The sample shows 150,000 or so clones, 60% to 85% of them seen only once. The source is a woman aged 60 to 75 with COVID-19, enrolled during active disease. The chain links TRBV19 to TRBJ2-2; 10 nucleotides match TRBD1. The sample consisted of peripheral blood. CDR3 amino acids: CASRDTAGTGVAGELFF. The CDR3 region has the DNA TGTGCCAGTAGGGACACAGCCGGGACAGGGGTGGCCGGGGAGCTGTTTTTT.